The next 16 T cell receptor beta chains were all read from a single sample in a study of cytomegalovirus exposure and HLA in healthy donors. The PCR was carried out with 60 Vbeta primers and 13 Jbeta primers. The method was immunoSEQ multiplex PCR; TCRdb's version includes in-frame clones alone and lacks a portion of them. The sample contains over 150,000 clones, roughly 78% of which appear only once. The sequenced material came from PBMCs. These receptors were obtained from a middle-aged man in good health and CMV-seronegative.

In DNA form, the CDR3 reads TGTGCCAGCAGCTTAGATTCGGGATACCCGCTTGAGCAGTACTTC. Translation gives CASSLDSGYPLEQYF. This sequence joins TRBV11-2 and TRBJ2-7; weak D call: TRBD2 (5 bases). Germline CDR1 and CDR2: SGHAT and FQNNGV. Trimming stripped 0 bases from V and 7 bases from J, with 16 bases between. The CDR3 consists of 15 residues.

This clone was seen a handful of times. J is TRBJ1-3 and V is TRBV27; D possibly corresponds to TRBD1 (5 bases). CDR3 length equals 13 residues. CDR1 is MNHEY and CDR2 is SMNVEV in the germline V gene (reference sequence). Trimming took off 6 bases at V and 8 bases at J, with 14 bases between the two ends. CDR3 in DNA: TGTGCCAGCAGCATCACAGCGGGACACACCATATATTTT. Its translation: CASSITAGHTIYF.

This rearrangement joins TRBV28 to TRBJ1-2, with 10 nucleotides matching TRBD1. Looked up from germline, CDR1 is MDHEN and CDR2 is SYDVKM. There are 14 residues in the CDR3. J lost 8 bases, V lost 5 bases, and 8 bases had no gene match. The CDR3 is CASSPPGQGNGYTF. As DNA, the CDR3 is TGTGCCAGCAGTCCCCCGGGACAGGGGAACGGCTACACCTTC.

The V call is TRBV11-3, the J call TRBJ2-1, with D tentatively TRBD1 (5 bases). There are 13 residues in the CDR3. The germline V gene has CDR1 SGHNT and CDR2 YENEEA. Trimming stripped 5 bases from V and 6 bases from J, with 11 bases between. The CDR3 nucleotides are TGTGCCAGCAGCATAATAAGGGGCAATGAGCAGTTCTTC. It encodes CASSIIRGNEQFF. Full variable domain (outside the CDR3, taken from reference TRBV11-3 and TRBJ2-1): EAGVVQSPRYKIIEKKQPVAFWCNPISGHNTLYWYLQNLGQGPELLIRYENEEAVDDSQLPKDRFSAERLKGVDSTLKIQPAELGDSAVYLCASSIIRGNEQFFGPGTRLTVL.

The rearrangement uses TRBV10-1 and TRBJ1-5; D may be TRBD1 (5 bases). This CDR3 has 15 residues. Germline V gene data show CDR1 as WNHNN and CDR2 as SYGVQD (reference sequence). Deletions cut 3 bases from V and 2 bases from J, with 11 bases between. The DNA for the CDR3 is TGCGCCAGCAGTGATAGGGGTCGGGGCAATCAGCCCCAGCATTTT. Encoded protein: CASSDRGRGNQPQHF.

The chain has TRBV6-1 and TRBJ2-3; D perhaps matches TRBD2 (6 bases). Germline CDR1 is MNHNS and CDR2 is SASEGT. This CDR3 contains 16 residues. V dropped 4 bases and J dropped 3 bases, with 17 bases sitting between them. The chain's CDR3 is CASSGRDPRETDTQYF. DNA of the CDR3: TGTGCCAGCAGTGGGAGGGACCCCCGTGAGACAGATACGCAGTATTTT.

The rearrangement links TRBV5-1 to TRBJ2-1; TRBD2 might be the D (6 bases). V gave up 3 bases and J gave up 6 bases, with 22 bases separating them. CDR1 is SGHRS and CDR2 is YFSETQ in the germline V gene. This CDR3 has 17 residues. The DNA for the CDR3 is TGCGCCAGCAGCTACCCACCCCGGGACTCGGCGGGCAATGAGCAGTTCTTC. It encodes CASSYPPRDSAGNEQFF. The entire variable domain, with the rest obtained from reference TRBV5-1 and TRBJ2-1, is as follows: KAGVTQTPRYLIKTRGQQVTLSCSPISGHRSVSWYQQTPGQGLQFLFEYFSETQRNKGNFPGRFSGRQFSNSRSEMNVSTLELGDSALYLCASSYPPRDSAGNEQFFGPGTRLTVL.

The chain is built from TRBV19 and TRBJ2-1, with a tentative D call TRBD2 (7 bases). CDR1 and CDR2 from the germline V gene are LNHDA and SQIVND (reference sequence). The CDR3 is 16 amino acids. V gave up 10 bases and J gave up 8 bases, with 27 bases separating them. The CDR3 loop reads CATRSRGRETGDEQFF. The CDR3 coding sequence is TGTGCCACGCGATCGCGGGGGCGGGAAACGGGTGATGAGCAGTTCTTC.

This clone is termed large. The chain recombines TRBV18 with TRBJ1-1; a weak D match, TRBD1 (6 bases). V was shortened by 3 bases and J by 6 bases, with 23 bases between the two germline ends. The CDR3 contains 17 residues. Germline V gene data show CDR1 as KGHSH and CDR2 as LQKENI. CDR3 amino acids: CASSPEPRPSRGSEAFF. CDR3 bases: TGTGCCAGCTCACCCGAACCCCGCCCGAGCAGGGGATCTGAAGCTTTCTTT.

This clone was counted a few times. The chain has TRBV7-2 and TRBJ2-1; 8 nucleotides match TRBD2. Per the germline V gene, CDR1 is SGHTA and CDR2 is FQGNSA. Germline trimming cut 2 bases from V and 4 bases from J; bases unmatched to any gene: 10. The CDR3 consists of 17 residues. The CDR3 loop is CASSLLGARGVYNEQFF. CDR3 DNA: TGTGCCAGCAGCTTACTGGGGGCGCGGGGGGTTTACAATGAGCAGTTCTTC.

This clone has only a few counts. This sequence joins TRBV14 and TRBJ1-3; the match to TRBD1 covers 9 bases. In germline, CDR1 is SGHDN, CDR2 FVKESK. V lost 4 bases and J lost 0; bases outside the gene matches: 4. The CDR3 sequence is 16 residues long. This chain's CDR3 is CASSRTGAFSGNTIYF. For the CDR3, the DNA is TGTGCCAGCAGCCGGACAGGGGCGTTCTCTGGAAACACCATATATTTT. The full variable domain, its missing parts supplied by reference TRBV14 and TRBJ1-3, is EAGVTQFPSHSVIEKGQTVTLRCDPISGHDNLYWYRRVMGKEIKFLLHFVKESKQDESGMPNNRFLAERTGGTYSTLKVQPAELEDSGVYFCASSRTGAFSGNTIYFGEGSWLTVV.

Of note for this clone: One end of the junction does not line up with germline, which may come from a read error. As DNA, the CDR3 is TGTGCCCGGAGTGCCACTGTCAGGGAGGGGCAGTACTTC. Translating gives CARSATVREGQYF. The chain links TRBV30 to TRBJ2-7, with 7 bases lining up with TRBD2. This CDR3 is built from 13 residues. CDR1 is GTSNPN and CDR2 is SVGIG in the germline V gene (reference sequence).

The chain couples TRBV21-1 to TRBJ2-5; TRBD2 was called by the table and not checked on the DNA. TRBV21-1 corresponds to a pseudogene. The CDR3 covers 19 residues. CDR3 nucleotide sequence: TGTGCCAGCAGCACAATCGGGACTAGCGGGAGAAGTTTGCGAGAGACCCAGTACTTC. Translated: CASSTIGTSGRSLRETQYF.

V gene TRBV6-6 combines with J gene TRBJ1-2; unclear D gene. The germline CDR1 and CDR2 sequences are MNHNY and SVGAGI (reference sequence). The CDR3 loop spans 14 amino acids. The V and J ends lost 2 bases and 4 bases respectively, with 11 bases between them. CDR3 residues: CASSYDRDLYGYTF. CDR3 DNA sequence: TGTGCCAGCAGTTACGACCGGGATCTCTATGGCTACACCTTC.

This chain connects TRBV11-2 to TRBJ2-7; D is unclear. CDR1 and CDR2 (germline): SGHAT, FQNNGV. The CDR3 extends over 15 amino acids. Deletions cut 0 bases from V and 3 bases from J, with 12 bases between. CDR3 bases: TGTGCCAGCAGCTTAGAATTCGGTCCCAACTACGAGCAGTACTTC. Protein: CASSLEFGPNYEQYF. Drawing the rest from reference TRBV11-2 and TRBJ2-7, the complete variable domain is EAGVAQSPRYKIIEKRQSVAFWCNPISGHATLYWYQQILGQGPKLLIQFQNNGVVDDSQLPKDRFSAERLKGVDSTLKIQPAKLEDSAVYLCASSLEFGPNYEQYFGPGTRLTVT.

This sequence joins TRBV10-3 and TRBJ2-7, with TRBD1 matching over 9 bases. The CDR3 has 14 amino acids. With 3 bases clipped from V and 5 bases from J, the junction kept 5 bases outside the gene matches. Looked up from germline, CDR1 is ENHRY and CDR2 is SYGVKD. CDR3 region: CAISDPTGGNEQYF. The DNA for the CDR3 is TGTGCCATCAGTGACCCGACAGGGGGAAACGAGCAGTACTTC.